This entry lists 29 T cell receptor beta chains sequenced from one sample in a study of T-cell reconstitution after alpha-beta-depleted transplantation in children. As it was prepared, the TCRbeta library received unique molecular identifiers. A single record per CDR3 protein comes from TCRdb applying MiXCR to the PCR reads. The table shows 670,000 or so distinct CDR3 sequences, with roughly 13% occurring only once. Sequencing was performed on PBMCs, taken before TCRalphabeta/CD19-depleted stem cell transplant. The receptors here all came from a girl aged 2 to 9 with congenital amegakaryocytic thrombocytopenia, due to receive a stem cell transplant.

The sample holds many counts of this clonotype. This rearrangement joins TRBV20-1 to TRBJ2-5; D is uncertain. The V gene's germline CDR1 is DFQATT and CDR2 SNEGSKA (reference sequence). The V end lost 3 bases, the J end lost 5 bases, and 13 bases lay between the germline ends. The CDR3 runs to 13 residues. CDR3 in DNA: TGCAGTGCTAGCCGCTCCAACCGGGAGACCCAGTACTTC. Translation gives CSASRSNRETQYF.

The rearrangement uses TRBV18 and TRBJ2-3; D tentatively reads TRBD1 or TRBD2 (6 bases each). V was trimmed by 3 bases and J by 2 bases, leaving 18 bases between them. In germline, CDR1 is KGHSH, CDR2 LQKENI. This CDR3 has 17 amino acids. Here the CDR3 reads CASSPSDLRGATDTQYF. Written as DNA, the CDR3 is TGTGCCAGCTCACCCTCCGACCTGAGGGGGGCCACAGATACGCAGTATTTT.

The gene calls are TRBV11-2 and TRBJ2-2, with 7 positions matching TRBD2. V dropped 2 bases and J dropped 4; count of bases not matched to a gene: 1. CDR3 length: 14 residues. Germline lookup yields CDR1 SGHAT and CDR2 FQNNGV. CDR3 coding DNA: TGTGCCAGCAGCTTAATAGCGGGCACCGGGGAGCTGTTTTTT. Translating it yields CASSLIAGTGELFF. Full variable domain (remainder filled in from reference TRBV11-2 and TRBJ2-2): EAGVAQSPRYKIIEKRQSVAFWCNPISGHATLYWYQQILGQGPKLLIQFQNNGVVDDSQLPKDRFSAERLKGVDSTLKIQPAKLEDSAVYLCASSLIAGTGELFFGEGSRLTVL.

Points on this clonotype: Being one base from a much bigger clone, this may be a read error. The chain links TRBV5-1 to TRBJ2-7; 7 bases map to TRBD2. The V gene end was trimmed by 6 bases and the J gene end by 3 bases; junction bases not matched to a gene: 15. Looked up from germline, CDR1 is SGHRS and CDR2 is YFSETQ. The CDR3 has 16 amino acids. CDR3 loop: CASTHNPSGTCYEQYF. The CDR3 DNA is TGCGCCAGCACCCATAACCCCAGCGGGACCTGCTACGAGCAGTACTTC.

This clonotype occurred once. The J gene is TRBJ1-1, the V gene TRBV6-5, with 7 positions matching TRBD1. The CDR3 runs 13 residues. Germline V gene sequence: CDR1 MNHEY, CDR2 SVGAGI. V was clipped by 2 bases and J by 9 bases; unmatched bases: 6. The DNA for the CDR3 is TGTGCCAGCAGTTACGGACAGGAGCACCAAGCTTTCTTT. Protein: CASSYGQEHQAFF.

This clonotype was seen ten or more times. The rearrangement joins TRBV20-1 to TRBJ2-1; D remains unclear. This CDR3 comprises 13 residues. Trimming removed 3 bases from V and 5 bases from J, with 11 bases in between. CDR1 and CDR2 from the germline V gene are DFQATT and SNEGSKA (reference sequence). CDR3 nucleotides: TGCAGTGCTAGTAGGACCCAGGACAATGAGCAGTTCTTC. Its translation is CSASRTQDNEQFF.

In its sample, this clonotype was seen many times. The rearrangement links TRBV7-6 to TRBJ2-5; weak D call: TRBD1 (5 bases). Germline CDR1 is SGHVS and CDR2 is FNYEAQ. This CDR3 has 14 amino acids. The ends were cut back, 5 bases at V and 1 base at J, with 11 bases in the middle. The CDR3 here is CASSLRVLQETQYF. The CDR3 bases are TGTGCCAGCAGCCTCAGGGTCCTCCAAGAGACCCAGTACTTC.

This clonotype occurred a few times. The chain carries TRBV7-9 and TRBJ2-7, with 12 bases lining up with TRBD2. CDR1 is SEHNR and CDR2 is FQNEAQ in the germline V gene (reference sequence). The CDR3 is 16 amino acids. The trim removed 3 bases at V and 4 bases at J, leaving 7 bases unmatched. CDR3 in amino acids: CASSFLLAGGDYEQYF. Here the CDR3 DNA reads TGTGCCAGCAGCTTTCTTCTAGCGGGAGGGGATTACGAGCAGTACTTC.

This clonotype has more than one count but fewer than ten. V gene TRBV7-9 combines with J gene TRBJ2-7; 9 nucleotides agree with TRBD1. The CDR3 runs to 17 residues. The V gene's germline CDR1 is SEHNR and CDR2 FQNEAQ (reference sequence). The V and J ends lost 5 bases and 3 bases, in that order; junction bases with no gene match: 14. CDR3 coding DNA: TGTGCCAGCAGCCGAACCAGTTTCTGGGACAGGGACTACGAGCAGTACTTC. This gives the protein CASSRTSFWDRDYEQYF.

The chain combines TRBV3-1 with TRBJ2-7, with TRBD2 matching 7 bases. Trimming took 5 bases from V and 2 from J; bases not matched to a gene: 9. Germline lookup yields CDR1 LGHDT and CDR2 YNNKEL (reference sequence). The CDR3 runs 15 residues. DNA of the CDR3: TGTGCCAGCAGCGCCGGGACTATCTTCGCCTACGAGCAGTACTTC. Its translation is CASSAGTIFAYEQYF.

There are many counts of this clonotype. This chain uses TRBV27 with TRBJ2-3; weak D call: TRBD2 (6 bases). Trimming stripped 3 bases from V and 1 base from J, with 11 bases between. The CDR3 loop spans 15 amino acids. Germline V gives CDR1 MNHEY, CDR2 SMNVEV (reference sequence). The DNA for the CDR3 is TGTGCCAGCAGTTTTTCGGTAGCGGGCACAGATACGCAGTATTTT. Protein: CASSFSVAGTDTQYF.

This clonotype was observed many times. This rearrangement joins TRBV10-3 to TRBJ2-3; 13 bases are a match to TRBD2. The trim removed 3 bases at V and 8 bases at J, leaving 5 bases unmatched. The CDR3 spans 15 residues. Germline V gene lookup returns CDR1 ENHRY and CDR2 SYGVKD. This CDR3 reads CAISELAGGRSTQYF. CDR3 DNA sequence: TGTGCCATCAGTGAACTAGCGGGAGGGAGGAGTACGCAGTATTTT.

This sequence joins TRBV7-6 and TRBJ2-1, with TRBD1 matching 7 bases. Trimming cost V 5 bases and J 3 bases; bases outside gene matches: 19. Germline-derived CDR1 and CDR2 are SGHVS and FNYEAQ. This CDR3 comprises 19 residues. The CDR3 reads CASSVPQATGVAIYNEQFF. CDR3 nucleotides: TGTGCCAGCAGCGTACCTCAGGCCACAGGGGTGGCTATCTACAATGAGCAGTTCTTC.

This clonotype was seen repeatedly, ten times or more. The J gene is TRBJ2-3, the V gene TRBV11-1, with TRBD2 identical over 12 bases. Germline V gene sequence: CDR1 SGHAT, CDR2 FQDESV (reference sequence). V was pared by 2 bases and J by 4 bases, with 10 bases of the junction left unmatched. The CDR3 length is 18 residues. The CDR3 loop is CASSLPWTSGNEADTQYF. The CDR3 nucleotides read TGTGCCAGCAGCTTACCATGGACTAGCGGGAATGAGGCAGATACGCAGTATTTT.

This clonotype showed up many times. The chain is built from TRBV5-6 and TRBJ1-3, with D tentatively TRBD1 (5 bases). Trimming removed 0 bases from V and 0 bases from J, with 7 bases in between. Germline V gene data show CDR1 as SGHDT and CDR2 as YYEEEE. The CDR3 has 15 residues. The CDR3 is CASSLDGASGNTIYF. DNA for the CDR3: TGTGCCAGCAGCTTGGACGGGGCCTCTGGAAACACCATATATTTT.

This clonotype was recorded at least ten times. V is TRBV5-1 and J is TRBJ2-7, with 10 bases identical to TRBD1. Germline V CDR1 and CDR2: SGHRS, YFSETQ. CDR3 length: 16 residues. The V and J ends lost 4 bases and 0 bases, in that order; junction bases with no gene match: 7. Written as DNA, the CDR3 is TGCGCCAGCAGCATCGGAGGGACAGGGGACTCCTACGAGCAGTACTTC. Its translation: CASSIGGTGDSYEQYF.

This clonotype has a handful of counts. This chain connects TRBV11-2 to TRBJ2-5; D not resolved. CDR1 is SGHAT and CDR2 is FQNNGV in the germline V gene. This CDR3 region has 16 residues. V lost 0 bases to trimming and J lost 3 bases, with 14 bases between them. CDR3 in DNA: TGTGCCAGCAGCTTAGAGGCGCGAAGAATGGAAGAGACCCAGTACTTC. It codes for CASSLEARRMEETQYF.

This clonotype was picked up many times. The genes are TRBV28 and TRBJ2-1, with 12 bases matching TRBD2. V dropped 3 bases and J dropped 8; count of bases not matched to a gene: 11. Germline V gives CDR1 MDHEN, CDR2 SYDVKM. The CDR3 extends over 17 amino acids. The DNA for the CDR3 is TGTGCCAGCAGTTTCTACGCCGCTAGCGGGAGGGTGGATGAGCAGTTCTTC. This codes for CASSFYAASGRVDEQFF. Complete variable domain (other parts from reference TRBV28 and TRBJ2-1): DVKVTQSSRYLVKRTGEKVFLECVQDMDHENMFWYRQDPGLGLRLIYFSYDVKMKEKGDIPEGYSVSREKKERFSLILESASTNQTSMYLCASSFYAASGRVDEQFFGPGTRLTVL.

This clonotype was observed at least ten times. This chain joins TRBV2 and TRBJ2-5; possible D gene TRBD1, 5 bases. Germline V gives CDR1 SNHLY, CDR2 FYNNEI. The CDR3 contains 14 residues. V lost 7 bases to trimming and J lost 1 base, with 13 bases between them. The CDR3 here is CASMGLKVQETQYF. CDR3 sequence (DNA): TGTGCCAGCATGGGGCTAAAGGTCCAAGAGACCCAGTACTTC.

CDR3 protein: CASSFRGTGAYNEQFF. The CDR3 DNA sequence: TGTGCCAGCAGTTTTAGGGGGACAGGGGCTTACAATGAGCAGTTCTTC. The V and J genes are TRBV12-3 or TRBV12-4 and TRBJ2-1; 10 bases are shared with TRBD1. V trimming: 3 bases; J trimming: 4 bases; junction bases outside the gene matches: 6. This CDR3 spans 16 amino acids.

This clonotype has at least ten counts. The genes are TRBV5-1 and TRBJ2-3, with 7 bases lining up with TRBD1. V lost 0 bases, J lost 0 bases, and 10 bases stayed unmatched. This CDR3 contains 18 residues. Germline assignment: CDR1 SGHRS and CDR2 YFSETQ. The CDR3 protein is CASSLVTGTLSSTDTQYF. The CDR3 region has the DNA TGCGCCAGCAGCTTGGTGACAGGGACGCTGTCTAGCACAGATACGCAGTATTTT.

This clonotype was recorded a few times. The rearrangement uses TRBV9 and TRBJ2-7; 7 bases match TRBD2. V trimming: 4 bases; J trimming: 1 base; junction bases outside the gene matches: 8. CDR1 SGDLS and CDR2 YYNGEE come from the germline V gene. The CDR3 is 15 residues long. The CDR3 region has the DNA TGTGCCAGCAGCTCTCGCTGGGGGGGGTCCTACGAGCAGTACTTC. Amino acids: CASSSRWGGSYEQYF.

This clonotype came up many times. The CDR3, as DNA: TGTGCCAGCAGCTTCATAGAGCGGGACTACGAGCAGTACTTC. Residues: CASSFIERDYEQYF. The genes are TRBV5-5 and TRBJ2-7; 7 nucleotides match TRBD2. The CDR3 runs 14 residues. Germline lookup yields CDR1 SGHKS and CDR2 YYEKEE (reference sequence). V lost 2 bases to trimming and J lost 3 bases; unmatched junction nucleotides: 5.

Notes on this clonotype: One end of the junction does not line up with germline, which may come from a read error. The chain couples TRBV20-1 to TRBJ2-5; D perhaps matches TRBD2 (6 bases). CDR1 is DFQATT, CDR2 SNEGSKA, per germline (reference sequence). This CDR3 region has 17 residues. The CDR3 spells CCARDPGVRGRLGTQYF. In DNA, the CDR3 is TGCTGTGCTAGAGATCCGGGAGTGAGGGGACGGTTGGGGACCCAGTACTTC.

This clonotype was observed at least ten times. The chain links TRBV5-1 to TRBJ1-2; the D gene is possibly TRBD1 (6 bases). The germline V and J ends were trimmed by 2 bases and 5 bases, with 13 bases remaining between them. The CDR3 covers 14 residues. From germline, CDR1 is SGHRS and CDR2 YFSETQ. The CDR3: CASSFRDKGYGYTF. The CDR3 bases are TGCGCCAGCAGCTTCCGGGACAAGGGTTATGGCTACACCTTC.

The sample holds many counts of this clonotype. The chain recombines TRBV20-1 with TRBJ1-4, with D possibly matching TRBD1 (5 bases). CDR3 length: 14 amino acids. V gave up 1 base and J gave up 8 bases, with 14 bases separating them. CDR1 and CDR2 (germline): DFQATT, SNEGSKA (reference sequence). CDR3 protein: CSARVVGVEEKLFF. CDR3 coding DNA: TGCAGTGCTAGAGTGGTAGGGGTGGAGGAAAAACTGTTTTTT.

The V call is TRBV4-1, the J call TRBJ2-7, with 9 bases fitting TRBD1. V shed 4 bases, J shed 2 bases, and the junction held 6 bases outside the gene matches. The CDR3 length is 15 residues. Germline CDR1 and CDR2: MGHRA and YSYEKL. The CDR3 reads CASSLGQGNAYEQYF. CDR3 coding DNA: TGCGCCAGCAGCCTGGGACAGGGCAATGCCTACGAGCAGTACTTC.

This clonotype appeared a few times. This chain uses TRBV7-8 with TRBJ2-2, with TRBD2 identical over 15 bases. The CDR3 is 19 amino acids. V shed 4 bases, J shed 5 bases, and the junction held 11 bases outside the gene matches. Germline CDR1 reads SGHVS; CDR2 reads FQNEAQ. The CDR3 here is CASSSIPGLAGGRTGELFF. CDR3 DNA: TGTGCCAGCAGCTCAATCCCGGGACTAGCGGGAGGTCGGACCGGGGAGCTGTTTTTT.

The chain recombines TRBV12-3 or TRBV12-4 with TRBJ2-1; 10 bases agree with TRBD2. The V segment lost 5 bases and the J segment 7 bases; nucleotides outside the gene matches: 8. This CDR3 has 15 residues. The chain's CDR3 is CASSTGLAEENEQFF. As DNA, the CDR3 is TGTGCCAGCAGTACCGGACTAGCGGAAGAGAATGAGCAGTTCTTC.